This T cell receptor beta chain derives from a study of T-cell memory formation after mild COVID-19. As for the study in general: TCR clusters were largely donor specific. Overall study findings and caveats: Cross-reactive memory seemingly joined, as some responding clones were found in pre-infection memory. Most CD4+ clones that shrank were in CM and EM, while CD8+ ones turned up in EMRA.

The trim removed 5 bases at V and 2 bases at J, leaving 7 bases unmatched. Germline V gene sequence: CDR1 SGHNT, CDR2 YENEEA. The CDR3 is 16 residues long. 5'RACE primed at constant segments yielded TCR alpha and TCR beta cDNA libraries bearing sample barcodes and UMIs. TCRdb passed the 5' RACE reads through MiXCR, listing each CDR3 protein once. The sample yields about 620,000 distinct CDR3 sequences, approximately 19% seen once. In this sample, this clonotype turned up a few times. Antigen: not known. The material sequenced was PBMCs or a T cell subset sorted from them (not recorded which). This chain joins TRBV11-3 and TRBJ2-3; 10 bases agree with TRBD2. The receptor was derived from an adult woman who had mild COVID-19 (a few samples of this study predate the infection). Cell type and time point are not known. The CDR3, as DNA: TGTGCCAGCAGCCCGGGACTAGCGACCGACACAGATACGCAGTATTTT. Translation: CASSPGLATDTDTQYF.